The entry below gives a single TCR beta chain sequence along with its context. Membership in each cohort depended on participant-reported clinical history. Before being deemed recovered, Cohort 3 donors had two negative PCRs, clearance, or symptom resolution. V gave up 5 bases and J gave up 0 bases, with 17 bases separating them. This CDR3 contains 16 residues. CDR1 GTSNPN and CDR2 SVGIG come from the germline V gene (reference sequence). This entry is derived from a study of blood T cell repertoires in COVID-19. As processed by the authors: Cell counts per sample came from amplifying reference gene primers. Profiling relied on immunoSEQ multiplex PCR, and the TCRdb table lists in-frame clones only, not all of them. That table gives V, J and clone size, and the DNA gave D and trimming. The table lists about 310,000 clones, roughly 89% of them singletons.

The chain has TRBV30 and TRBJ2-1, with D possibly called TRBD1 or TRBD2 (5 bases each). The TCR originated in a man aged 55-75 years who had recovered from COVID-19. Sequenced sample: PBMCs or T cells enriched from blood (not recorded which). The CDR3 DNA follows: TGTGCCTGGGGGACCCCAGGGTTGAGCTCCTACAATGAGCAGTTCTTC. It specifies CAWGTPGLSSYNEQFF.